This TCR beta chain originates from a study of Ad26.COV2.S vaccination and SARS-CoV-2 variants (dated by TCRdb to the early 2020s). For context, the study as a whole: Vaccine-arm donors came from COV1001, a multicentre, randomized, double-blind, placebo-controlled phase I-IIa trial of Ad26.COV2.S in healthy adults. Ad26.COV2.S was administered intramuscularly at a dose of 5x10^10 or 1x10^11 viral particles, either as one shot or as two shots given 56 days apart. Participants in the trial were split at random into five groups of five each, receiving low-dose or high-dose Ad26.COV2.S once or twice, or else placebo on both occasions. TCRbeta repertoire sequencing was used to assess the specificity and breadth of SARS-CoV-2-reactive T cell receptors after Ad26.COV2.S vaccination. The TCR-sequenced set comprised around 30 samples: around 20 Ad26.COV2.S vaccine recipients, 5 placebo recipients and 8 SARS-CoV-2 convalescent individuals. Blinding of investigators to trial group allocation was maintained during experiments and outcome assessment. What the study reported, not specific to this receptor: The study was not powered to compare responses between vaccine doses or regimens. Vaccine and placebo recipients had similar non-spike TCR breadth, a finding consistent with the vaccine containing only spike. After vaccination, substantial breadth of spike-specific CD8+ and CD4+ T cell responses was reported. Spike-specific TCR breadth was higher in Ad26.COV2.S recipients than in placebo recipients (P = 0.0014). The authors noted that the TCR breadth and depth analyses may have underestimated total T cell responses.

The immunoSEQ Assay was used to sequence TCRbeta CDR3 regions. After extraction, genomic DNA underwent amplification by bias-controlled multiplex PCR, followed by high-throughput sequencing. As for how the authors treated the data: To quantify the absolute abundance of each unique TCRbeta CDR3 region, sequences were collapsed and filtered. T cell fraction was estimated by normalizing TCRbeta template counts to usable DNA, which was measured by amplifying reference genes present in all nucleated cells. Repertoire TCRs were annotated as SARS-CoV-2-specific when V gene, CDR3 amino acid sequence and J gene were exactly matched to a known reactive TCR set. The reference SARS-CoV-2 TCR set came from MIRA and was filtered for enrichment in COVID-19-positive ImmuneCODE repertoires, removing public or cross-reactive TCRs. Using the MIRA antigens, annotated TCRs were further analysed by specific ORF or by position within an ORF. Depth was the summed frequency of annotated unique rearrangements, while breadth was defined as annotated unique rearrangements over total unique productive rearrangements. Two-sided Wilcoxon rank-sum tests were used to compare TCR breadth between groups. TCRdb obtained this table from immuneACCESS and retained in-frame rearrangements with V and J assigned. These tables miss some clones; where compared with another copy, unresolved V genes account for less than half of the shortfall, and the remainder is unexplained. The V and J calls and clone size come from that table; D and trimming were worked out from the DNA. Present in this sample are about 350,000 clones, approximately 84% of which were seen just once. Of the sample, roughly 3.5% is held by the ten largest clones.

V and J are truncated by 5 bases and 0 bases respectively, leaving an intervening sequence of 11 bases. Taken from cysteine to phenylalanine, the CDR3 has 15 residues. Only the CDR3 part of the read is kept: 45 bases, read in frame from the first base. For CDR1 and CDR2, the germline V gene lists MNHEY and SVGAGI. Concerning this clone: Its binding antigen is unknown. No base quality information exists; no much larger clone differs at one position.

The label giving this sample's treatment or condition can be read as: roughly 19 received Ad26.COV2.S at low or high dose, single or two shots; 5 received placebo; per-sample allocation not given. Repertoires of vaccine and placebo recipients were sequenced from samples collected on day 63 after the first injection. In Cohort 1b, roughly 25 adults aged 18-55 years were enrolled at a single site in Boston, USA, between 29 July and 7 August 2020. As a vaccine, Ad26.COV2.S was a replication-incompetent adenovirus type 26 vector that expressed a prefusion-stabilized SARS-CoV-2 spike protein derived from the original Wuhan strain.

The input for sequencing was peripheral blood, taken in a trial of Ad26.COV2.S vaccine versus placebo. This chain is built from TRBV6-5 and TRBJ1-5, with no D gene named confidently. The receptor comes from a person between 18 and 59 years old who received the Ad26.COV2.S COVID-19 vaccine or a placebo. The CDR3 loop reads CASSPFHSSNQPQHF. DNA sequence: TGTGCCAGCAGTCCCTTCCATAGTAGCAATCAGCCCCAGCATTTT.